The following is a T cell receptor (beta chain) sequence with its context. Antigen unknown. The data are from a study of response to subunit inactivated influenza vaccine. MiXCR was run by TCRdb on the RT-PCR reads, yielding one entry per CDR3 protein. The profile covers about 570,000 distinct CDR3 sequences, with roughly 10% appearing a single time and 10% taken by the ten largest. Study outcomes and limitations: There was a suggestion from the authors that each seasonal influenza vaccination recruits few new T cells.

From germline, CDR1 is GTSNPN and CDR2 SVGIG (reference sequence). The CDR3 runs to 14 residues. Trimming pared 0 bases from V and 7 bases from J, leaving 12 bases between. Material: PBMCs from blood, obtained on the day of vaccination. The chain recombines TRBV30 with TRBJ2-2, with unresolved D. The sequence came from a man aged 45-65 years who received an inactivated influenza vaccine. The CDR3 DNA follows: TGTGCCTGGAGTGTACTTGTTTGGGGCGGGGAGCTGTTTTTT. It is translated as CAWSVLVWGGELFF.